The clone carrying this T cell receptor (beta chain) was observed a handful of times. Its antigen is not known. This sample was taken from a study of early T cells in non-severe SARS-CoV-2 infection. Overall study: Unsorted whole-blood RNA was sequenced in bulk, leaving chains unpaired. The study's findings and limits: Matches to VDJdb favored anti-spike CD8 responses and missed private and CD4 specificities.

Researchers tagged individual cDNA molecules with unique molecular identifiers. MiXCR, applied by TCRdb to the 5' RACE reads, yields one record per CDR3 protein. The sample carries 70,000 to 95,000 distinct CDR3 sequences, about 15% recorded once. Germline CDR1 and CDR2: MNHEY and SVGEGT. The CDR3 runs to 13 residues. The germline V and J ends were trimmed by 5 bases and 2 bases, with 9 bases remaining between them. What was sequenced was whole blood. The V call is TRBV6-2 or TRBV6-3, the J call TRBJ1-2; D is undetermined. This TCR derives from an adult who was a healthcare worker with PCR-confirmed SARS-CoV-2 infection or an uninfected control (not recorded which). The CDR3, as DNA: TGTGCCAGCAGTCCTACTACGAACTATGGCTACACCTTC. As protein: CASSPTTNYGYTF.